The next 9 T cell receptor beta chains were all read from a single sample in a study of T cells after posttransplantation cyclophosphamide. Libraries were prepared by immunoSEQ multiplex PCR; TCRdb keeps only in-frame clonotypes and omits some of them. The repertoire holds around 14,000 clones, with approximately 80% as singletons. Sequenced sample: memory CD4+ T cells sorted from PBMCs. Receptors were obtained from a man aged 45-65 years.

The chain recombines TRBV4-2 with TRBJ2-1; D remains ambiguous. Germline lookup yields CDR1 LGHNA and CDR2 YNFKEQ. V was trimmed by 2 bases and J by 5 bases, leaving 16 bases between them. This CDR3 contains 16 residues. DNA for the CDR3: TGTGCCAGCAGCCAATTTTACGGTAGTCTGGACAATGAGCAGTTCTTC. Protein product: CASSQFYGSLDNEQFF.

This clone turned up a few times. The chain links TRBV2 to TRBJ2-2, with a weak D call TRBD2 (6 bases). The CDR3 spans 18 residues. Trimming stripped 0 bases from V and 8 bases from J, with 22 bases between. Germline CDR1 and CDR2: SNHLY and FYNNEI. CDR3 loop: CASSEALSSGYFQGELFF. The CDR3 DNA reads as TGTGCCAGCAGTGAAGCGCTTAGTAGCGGATACTTTCAGGGGGAGCTGTTTTTT. The variable domain in full, completed from reference TRBV2 and TRBJ2-2, reads EPEVTQTPSHQVTQMGQEVILRCVPISNHLYFYWYRQILGQKVEFLVSFYNNEISEKSEIFDDQFSVERPDGSNFTLKIRSTKLEDSAMYFCASSEALSSGYFQGELFFGEGSRLTVL.

The chain carries TRBV7-2 and TRBJ2-4; 8 nucleotides agree with TRBD2. The germline CDR1 and CDR2 sequences are SGHTA and FQGNSA. This CDR3 region has 16 residues. V lost 2 bases, J lost 13 bases, and 16 bases stayed unmatched. DNA of the CDR3: TGTGCCAGCAGCTTAAAGGGTGGGGCAGGGTCGGGGGGGCAGTACTTC. Its translation is CASSLKGGAGSGGQYF.

The chain has TRBV6-1 and TRBJ2-3, with D unclear. The germline V gene encodes CDR1 MNHNS and CDR2 SASEGT. The CDR3 sequence is 13 residues long. V dropped 0 bases and J dropped 5 bases, with 6 bases sitting between them. CDR3 sequence: CASSEARVDTQYF. CDR3 sequence (DNA): TGTGCCAGCAGTGAAGCCCGGGTAGATACGCAGTATTTT.

The chain employs TRBV14 and TRBJ1-6; D is unclear. Germline lookup yields CDR1 SGHDN and CDR2 FVKESK. Trimming took 2 bases from V and 0 from J, leaving 11 bases between them. The CDR3 contains 17 residues. The DNA for the CDR3 is TGTGCCAGCAGCCAATTTTTGGCAAGCTCCTATAATTCACCCCTCCACTTT. Its translation is CASSQFLASSYNSPLHF.

This clone was observed a few times. The chain carries TRBV2 and TRBJ2-2, with 7 bases lining up with TRBD1. Trimming removed 6 bases from V and 6 bases from J; junction bases left unmatched: 7. CDR3 length equals 14 residues. The V gene's germline CDR1 is SNHLY and CDR2 FYNNEI. The CDR3, as DNA: TGTGCCAGCAGAACAGGGGCCATGGCCGGGGAGCTGTTTTTT. Translated, it gives CASRTGAMAGELFF.

The J gene is TRBJ2-7, the V gene TRBV4-2; D remains ambiguous. Trimming left V 2 bases short and J 4 bases short, with 9 bases between. CDR1 and CDR2 (germline): LGHNA, YNFKEQ. The CDR3 is 13 amino acids. CDR3 nucleotide sequence: TGTGCCAGCAGCCAACGCATAGATTACGAGCAGTACTTC. Encoded protein: CASSQRIDYEQYF.

The CDR3 here is CASSQIGTANEQYF. The CDR3 DNA is TGCGCCAGCAGCCAAATCGGGACAGCTAACGAGCAGTACTTC. The chain couples TRBV4-1 to TRBJ2-5; the match to TRBD1 covers 7 bases. Judging by the DNA end, TRBJ2-7 fits better; the J call may be wrong. The CDR3 runs 14 residues. Germline V gene data show CDR1 as MGHRA and CDR2 as YSYEKL.

This chain links TRBV6-5 with TRBJ1-1; unclear D gene. The germline V and J ends were trimmed by 0 bases and 5 bases, with 13 bases remaining between them. This CDR3 comprises 15 residues. CDR1 is MNHEY and CDR2 is SVGAGI in the germline V gene. In nucleotides, the CDR3 is TGTGCCAGCAGTTACTCGACGCGTCTGGAGACTGAAGCTTTCTTT. It encodes CASSYSTRLETEAFF.